A single sample is the source of the 9 T cell receptor beta chains below, sequenced in a study of T-cell reconstitution after alpha-beta-depleted transplantation in children. Unique molecular identifiers tagged the TCRbeta library. Each CDR3 protein gets one entry after TCRdb re-called the PCR reads with MiXCR. In the table there are a few hundred thousand distinct CDR3 sequences, around 20% of which are singletons. The sample in question was PBMCs, mostly from graft donor cells, obtained 180 days after TCRalphabeta/CD19-depleted stem cell transplant. These receptors came from a male patient younger than 18 who had a stem cell transplant for acute lymphoblastic leukemia, so the T cells may come from the graft donor.

This clonotype was seen more than once but under ten times. This chain uses TRBV12-3 or TRBV12-4 with TRBJ2-5; perhaps TRBD2 as D (5 bases). Between the trimmed V and J ends, which lost 3 bases and 5 bases, there was a span of 16 bases. This CDR3 spans 15 amino acids. The CDR3 DNA is TGTGCCAGCAGTTTCTCCCACAAACGAGGGGAGACCCAGTACTTC. This translates into CASSFSHKRGETQYF.

This clonotype occurred a few times. The chain recombines TRBV20-1 with TRBJ1-6; TRBD1 aligns across 7 bases. With V trimmed by 5 bases and J by 2 bases, 9 bases remained unmatched. The CDR3 is 16 amino acids. The germline CDR1 and CDR2 sequences are DFQATT and SNEGSKA (reference sequence). The CDR3 loop is CSAPVADRPYNSPLHF. The CDR3 region has the DNA TGCAGTGCTCCGGTGGCGGACAGGCCCTATAATTCACCCCTCCACTTT.

This clonotype has a handful of counts. The V gene is TRBV4-1, the J gene TRBJ2-7; D ambiguous. The V end was cut by 2 bases, the J end by 2 bases, with 10 bases between. The CDR3 contains 14 residues. The germline CDR1 and CDR2 sequences are MGHRA and YSYEKL. The CDR3 sequence: CASSQLTRAYEQYF. The DNA of the CDR3 is TGCGCCAGCAGCCAACTCACCCGGGCCTACGAGCAGTACTTC.

Notes on this clonotype: Sequence at one end of the junction differs from germline and may be a read error. The chain is built from TRBV15 and TRBJ2-4; 9 bases are a match to TRBD1. Germline V gives CDR1 LNHNV, CDR2 YYDKDF (reference sequence). The CDR3 extends over 14 amino acids. This CDR3 reads CAASVPGQGNIQYF. In nucleotides, the CDR3 is TGTGCCGCCAGCGTTCCGGGACAGGGAAACATTCAGTACTTC.

The CDR3 loop is CASSLTPSGANVLTF. The CDR3 DNA follows: TGCGCCAGCAGCTTGACTCCGTCTGGGGCCAACGTCCTGACTTTC. V usage is TRBV5-1 and J usage is TRBJ2-6; D is uncertain. This CDR3 has 15 amino acids. Germline V gives CDR1 SGHRS, CDR2 YFSETQ. The V and J ends lost 1 base and 1 base respectively, with 6 bases between them.

This chain uses TRBV25-1 with TRBJ2-3; 8 bases fit TRBD2. The length of the CDR3 is 17 residues. The ends lost 6 bases at V and 4 bases at J; junction bases unmatched: 15. Germline V gene sequence: CDR1 MGHDK, CDR2 SYGVNS. CDR3 sequence (DNA): TGTGCCAGCAGCCGAAGCCCGGGGCTAGCGGGTTCAGATACGCAGTATTTT. Translated: CASSRSPGLAGSDTQYF.

This chain connects TRBV12-3 or TRBV12-4 to TRBJ2-4; no reliable D call. This CDR3 contains 15 residues. V was pared by 0 bases and J by 5 bases, with 11 bases between. As DNA, the CDR3 is TGTGCCAGCAGTTTAGCGGGCACCTTAGAAAACATTCAGTACTTC. It codes for CASSLAGTLENIQYF.

This clonotype was picked up a small number of times. The V gene is TRBV11-2, the J gene TRBJ2-1; TRBD1 aligns across 10 bases. V lost 6 bases, J lost 6 bases, and 5 bases stayed unmatched. CDR3 length equals 14 residues. The germline V gene has CDR1 SGHAT and CDR2 FQNNGV. This CDR3 is CASSRGQGSNEQFF. The DNA of the CDR3 is TGTGCCAGCAGTCGGGGACAGGGGAGCAATGAGCAGTTCTTC.

This chain joins TRBV6-5 and TRBJ1-6, with D maybe TRBD1 (5 bases). There are 14 residues in the CDR3. Trimming removed 4 bases from V and 7 bases from J, with 11 bases in between. CDR1 MNHEY and CDR2 SVGAGI come from the germline V gene. The CDR3 nucleotides read TGTGCCAGCAGTTTCTCGGGGACCAATTCACCCCTCCACTTT. Its protein is CASSFSGTNSPLHF.